One sample yielded the 5 T cell receptor beta chains listed below, sequenced in a study of CD8 T cell repertoires and HIV-1 epitope variants (dated by TCRdb to the early 2020s). Their target antigens are unknown. Receptor amplification or capture employed the immunoSEQ multiplex PCR assay. TCRdb retrieved this table from immuneACCESS and kept in-frame rearrangements only. Not all clones are present; in checked studies, unresolved V genes account for under half, and no reason is known for the remainder. Recorded for this sample are 5,200 or so clones; around 67% of them occurred a single time. 35% to 50% of the sample comes from the top ten. The sample taken for sequencing was cultured CD8+ T cells derived from PBMCs. The receptors derive from a male donor with HIV.

The chain carries TRBV29-1 and TRBJ2-1, with no clear D. Per germline, CDR1 SQVTM and CDR2 ANQGSEA. Trimming removed 2 bases from V and 6 bases from J, with 11 bases in between. This CDR3 has 13 residues. CDR3 sequence reads: CSVEPDPGNEQFF. The CDR3 DNA reads as TGCAGCGTTGAACCGGACCCTGGCAATGAGCAGTTCTTC.

This chain joins TRBV4-2 and TRBJ2-7; D may be TRBD2 (5 bases). The CDR3 spans 16 residues. Germline CDR1 LGHNA, CDR2 YNFKEQ. V shed 0 bases and J shed 7 bases, with 19 bases lying between them. The DNA of the CDR3 is TGTGCCAGCAGCCAAGAAAGAGGCGGGCCCACGGATGAGCAGTACTTC. Encoded protein: CASSQERGGPTDEQYF.

The sample holds one count of this clone. The chain uses TRBV28 and TRBJ2-3; D unclear. Trimming pared 3 bases from V and 2 bases from J, leaving 3 bases between. From germline, CDR1 is MDHEN and CDR2 SYDVKM. This CDR3 is 12 amino acids long. The CDR3 nucleotides are TGTGCCAGCAGTTTCCTCACAGATACGCAGTATTTT. This translates into CASSFLTDTQYF.

V gene TRBV5-6 combines with J gene TRBJ1-3; D perhaps matches TRBD1 (5 bases). Germline CDR1 and CDR2: SGHDT and YYEEEE. The CDR3 runs 14 residues. V was trimmed by 2 bases and J by 4 bases, leaving 10 bases between them. The CDR3 reads CASSFQGSGNTIYF. CDR3 coding DNA: TGTGCCAGCAGCTTCCAGGGATCAGGAAACACCATATATTTT.

The chain uses TRBV11-2 and TRBJ2-3; 15 bases fit TRBD2. Germline CDR1 and CDR2: SGHAT and FQNNGV. The CDR3 contains 16 residues. Trimming at V came to 8 bases and at J to 9 bases, leaving 12 bases not matched to a gene. Here the CDR3 DNA reads TGTGCCAGCTCTCCCCCCCCCGGGACTAGCGGGAGGACGCAGTATTTT. Translated, it gives CASSPPPGTSGRTQYF.